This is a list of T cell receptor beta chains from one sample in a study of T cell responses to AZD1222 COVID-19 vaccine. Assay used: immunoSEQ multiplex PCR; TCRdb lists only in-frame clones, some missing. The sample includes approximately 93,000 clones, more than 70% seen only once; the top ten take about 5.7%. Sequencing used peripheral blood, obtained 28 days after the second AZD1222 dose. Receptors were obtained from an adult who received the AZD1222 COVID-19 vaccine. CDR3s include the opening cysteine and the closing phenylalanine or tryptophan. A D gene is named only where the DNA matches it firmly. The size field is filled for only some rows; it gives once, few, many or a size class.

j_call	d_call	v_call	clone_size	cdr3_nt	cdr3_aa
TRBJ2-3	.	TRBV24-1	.	TGTGCCACCAGTGACCCCGGACGGGGGGCTCAGTATTTT	CATSDPGRGAQYF
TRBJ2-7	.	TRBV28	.	TGTGCCAGCGGATCGGCCCAGAACGATCTACGAGAGCAGTACTTC	CASGSAQNDLREQYF
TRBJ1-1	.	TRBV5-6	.	TGTGCCAGCAGCCGGAGCCAAAAAACTGAAGCTTTCTTT	CASSRSQKTEAFF
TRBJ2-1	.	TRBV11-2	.	TGTGCCAGCAGCGAGATAGTGTATGAGCAGTTCTTC	CASSEIVYEQFF
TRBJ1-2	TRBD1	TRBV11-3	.	TGTGCCGGCCGGTTACAGGGGAGCTATGGCTACACCTTC	CAGRLQGSYGYTF
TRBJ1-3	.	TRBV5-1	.	TGCGCCAGCAGCTTATCAGGGGTTGGATCTGGAAACACCATATATTTT	CASSLSGVGSGNTIYF
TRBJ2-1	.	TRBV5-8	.	TGTGCCAGCAGCTCAATAACATCAGTGGAGCCCTCCTACAATGAGCAGTTCTTC	CASSSITSVEPSYNEQFF
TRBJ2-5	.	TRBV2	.	TGTGCCATGTCCATGGAGCGGCAAGAGACCCAGTACTTC	CAMSMERQETQYF
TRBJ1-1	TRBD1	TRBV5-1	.	TGCGCCAGCAGTTGGACAGGGGGTTATAACACTGAAGCTTTCTTT	CASSWTGGYNTEAFF
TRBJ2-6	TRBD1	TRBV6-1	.	TGTGCCAGCAGTGCCCGGGACAGGGGTACTGGGGCCAACGTCCTGACTTTC	CASSARDRGTGANVLTF
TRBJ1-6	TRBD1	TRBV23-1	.	TGCGCCAGCAGTCTGAAGGTAAGGGGGCGCGGTAATTCACCCCTCCACTTT	CASSLKVRGRGNSPLHF
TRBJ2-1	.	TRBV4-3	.	TGCGCCAGCAGCCAAGATCTCCGCAGGGGACAAGCCAATGAGCAGTTCTTC	CASSQDLRRGQANEQFF
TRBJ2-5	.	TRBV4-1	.	TGCGCCAGCAGCCAAGATTTGGGGACCCAGTACTTC	CASSQDLGTQYF
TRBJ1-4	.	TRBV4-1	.	TGCGCCAGCAGCCAAGAGAGGAAACTGTTTTTT	CASSQERKLFF
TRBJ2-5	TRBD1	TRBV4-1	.	TGCGCCAGCAGCCAAGAAATTGGAGGACAGGGGGCGGAAGAGACCCAGTACTTC	CASSQEIGGQGAEETQYF
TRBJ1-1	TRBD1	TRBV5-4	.	TGTGCCAGCAGCGTAAACAGGGGTAGCGGCACTGAAGCTTTCTTT	CASSVNRGSGTEAFF
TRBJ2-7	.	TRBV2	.	TGTGCCAGCAGTGTAACCCAGGCCATCTCCTACGAGCAGTACTTC	CASSVTQAISYEQYF
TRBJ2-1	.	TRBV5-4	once	TGTGCCAGCAGCTTGGAACAGAATGAGCAGTTCTTC	CASSLEQNEQFF
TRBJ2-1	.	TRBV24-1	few	TGTGCCACCAGTGATTGGGAGCAAGGCGGAACCAATGAGCAGTTCTTC	CATSDWEQGGTNEQFF
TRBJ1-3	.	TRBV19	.	TGTGCCAGTAGTATCGCCGGAAAAGGGGACACCATATATTTT	CASSIAGKGDTIYF
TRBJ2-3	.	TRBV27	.	TGTGCCAGCAGCCGGAGTTACCGGGGCATAGATACGCAGTATTTT	CASSRSYRGIDTQYF
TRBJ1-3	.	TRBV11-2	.	TGTGCCAGCAGCTTAGACAGACTCTCTGGAAACACCATATATTTT	CASSLDRLSGNTIYF
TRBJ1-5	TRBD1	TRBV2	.	TGTGCCAGCAGGGCCGGGACAGGGGGCAATCAGCCCCAGCATTTT	CASRAGTGGNQPQHF
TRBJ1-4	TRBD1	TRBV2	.	TGTGCCAGCAGTAGACAGGGGCGATATGAAAAACTGTTTTTT	CASSRQGRYEKLFF
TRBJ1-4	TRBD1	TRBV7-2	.	TGTGCCAGCAGGGCCCGGGACAGGGGAGAAAAACTGTTTTTT	CASRARDRGEKLFF
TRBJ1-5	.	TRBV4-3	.	TGCGCCAGCAGCCAAGAAATACGAAATCAGCCCCAGCATTTT	CASSQEIRNQPQHF
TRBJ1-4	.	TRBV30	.	TGTGCCTGGAGTGTTGGGATAGCTGCAACTAATGAAAAACTGTTTTTT	CAWSVGIAATNEKLFF
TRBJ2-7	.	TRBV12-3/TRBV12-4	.	TGTGCCAGCAGTTTTGGGGACAACTACGAGCAGTACTTC	CASSFGDNYEQYF
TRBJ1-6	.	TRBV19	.	TGTGCCAGTAGGGAAGATAATTCACCCCTCCACTTT	CASREDNSPLHF
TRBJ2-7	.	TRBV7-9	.	TGTGCCAGCAGCCATCCGAAGGGACGGGGGAACGAGCAGTACTTC	CASSHPKGRGNEQYF
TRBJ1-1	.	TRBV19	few	TGTGCCAGTAGTGCCGTAGTTAACACTGAAGCTTTCTTT	CASSAVVNTEAFF
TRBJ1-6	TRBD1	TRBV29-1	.	TGCAGCGTTGGGGACAGACAAAATTCACCCCTCCACTTT	CSVGDRQNSPLHF
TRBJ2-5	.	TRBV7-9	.	TGTGCCAGCAGCTTTGGGCAGGGCCAGGAGACCCAGTACTTC	CASSFGQGQETQYF
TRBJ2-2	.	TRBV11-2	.	TGTGCCAGCAGCTTAGTGGGAGGGAACACCGGGGAGCTGTTTTTT	CASSLVGGNTGELFF
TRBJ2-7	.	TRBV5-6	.	TGTGCCAGCAGCTTGGACGGAGCCTACGAGCAGTACTTC	CASSLDGAYEQYF
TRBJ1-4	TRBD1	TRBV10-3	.	TGTGCCATCAGTGCCGGACAGGCTAGTCTGTTTTTT	CAISAGQASLFF
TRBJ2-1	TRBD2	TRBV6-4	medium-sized	TGTGCCAGCAGTGAGCGGGGGGGCTCCTACAATGAGCAGTTCTTC	CASSERGGSYNEQFF
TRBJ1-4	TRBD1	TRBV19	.	TGTGCCAGTAGAGAGGGACAGGGGTCTGAAAAACTGTTTTTT	CASREGQGSEKLFF
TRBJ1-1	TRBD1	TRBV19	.	TGTGCCAGTAGTATGAGGACAGGGTCCAGTGAAGCTTTCTTT	CASSMRTGSSEAFF
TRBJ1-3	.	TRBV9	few	TGTGCCAGCAGCGCCCTCGGGGACGCGTACTCTGGAAACACCATATATTTT	CASSALGDAYSGNTIYF
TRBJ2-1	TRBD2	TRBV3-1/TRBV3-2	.	TGTGCCAGCAGCCAAAGACTAGCTTACAATGAGCAGTTCTTC	CASSQRLAYNEQFF
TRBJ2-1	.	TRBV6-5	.	TGTGCCAGCACCACCTTGGGGGGGGCCGGCTTTGAGCAGTTCTTC	CASTTLGGAGFEQFF
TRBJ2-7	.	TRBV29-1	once	TGCAGCGTCATGGGACTGCGCTACGAGCAGTACTTC	CSVMGLRYEQYF
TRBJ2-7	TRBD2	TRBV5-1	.	TGCGCCAGCAGCTTGGCGGTGGGGGGGTACGAGCAGTACTTC	CASSLAVGGYEQYF
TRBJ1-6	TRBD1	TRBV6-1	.	TGTGCCAGCAGTGAGGGGGGACAGGGACATTCACCCCTCCACTTT	CASSEGGQGHSPLHF
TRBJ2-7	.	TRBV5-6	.	TGTGCCAGCAGCTCAACAGGGTTCTACGAGCAGTACTTC	CASSSTGFYEQYF
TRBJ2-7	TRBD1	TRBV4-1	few	TGCGCCAGCAGCCGGGCAACAGGGGGCTACGAGCAGTACTTC	CASSRATGGYEQYF
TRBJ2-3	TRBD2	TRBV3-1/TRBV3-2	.	TGTGCCAGCAGCCAAGGACTAGCGGGGGGGCGGACAGATACGCAGTATTTT	CASSQGLAGGRTDTQYF
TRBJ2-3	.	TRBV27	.	TGTGCCAGCAGCCAAGCGGGCCGCCCCACAGATACGCAGTATTTT	CASSQAGRPTDTQYF
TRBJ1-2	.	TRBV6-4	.	TGTGCCAGCAGTGACTCGAAACAGGGTTGCGGCTACACCTTC	CASSDSKQGCGYTF
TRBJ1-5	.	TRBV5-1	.	TGCGCCAGCAGCCCTGGGGCGGACCCCTCCAATCAGCCCCAGCATTTT	CASSPGADPSNQPQHF
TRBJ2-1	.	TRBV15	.	TGTGCCACCAGCAGAGCTTCAGGGACTCTCAATGAGCAGTTCTTC	CATSRASGTLNEQFF
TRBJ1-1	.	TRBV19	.	TGTGCCAGTAGTACGTCGACAGGAATGAACACTGAAGCTTTCTTT	CASSTSTGMNTEAFF
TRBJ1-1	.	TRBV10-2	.	TGCGCCAGCTTTGGGGGCGGCACTGAAGCTTTCTTT	CASFGGGTEAFF
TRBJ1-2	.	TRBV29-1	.	TGCAGCGTTGAAGAAGGGGGGAATAACTATGGCTACACCTTC	CSVEEGGNNYGYTF